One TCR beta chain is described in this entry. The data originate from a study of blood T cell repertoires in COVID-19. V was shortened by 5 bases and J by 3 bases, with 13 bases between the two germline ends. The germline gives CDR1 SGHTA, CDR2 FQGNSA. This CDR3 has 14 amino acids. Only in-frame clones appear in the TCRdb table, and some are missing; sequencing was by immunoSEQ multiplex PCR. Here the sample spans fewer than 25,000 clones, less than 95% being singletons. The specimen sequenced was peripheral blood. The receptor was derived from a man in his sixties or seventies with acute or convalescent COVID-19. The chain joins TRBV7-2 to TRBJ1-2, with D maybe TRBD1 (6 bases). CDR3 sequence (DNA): TGTGCCAGCAGCCCCCGGGGGGGGCACTATGGCTACACCTTC. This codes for CASSPRGGHYGYTF.